This entry features one T cell receptor (beta chain) sequence. Germline V CDR1 and CDR2: SNHLY, FYNNEI. This CDR3 is 13 amino acids long. V was shortened by 4 bases and J by 5 bases, with 9 bases between the two germline ends. This entry belongs to a study of blood T cell repertoires in COVID-19. TCRdb's table, derived via immunoSEQ multiplex PCR, lists solely in-frame clones and lacks some. The repertoire holds 120,000 or so clones, 85% seen once, with around 27% in the top ten. Sequencing was performed on peripheral blood. This clonotype originated in a woman aged 80 or over with acute or convalescent COVID-19. The chain has TRBV2 and TRBJ1-5, with unresolved D. In DNA form, the CDR3 reads TGTGCCAGCAGTGGTGAGGGAGATCAGCCCCAGCATTTT. Amino acid sequence: CASSGEGDQPQHF.